The rows below give T cell receptor beta chains drawn from one sample of a study of blood T cells in healthy people across ages. TCRdb re-analysed the 5' RACE reads in MiXCR, keeping a single row per CDR3 protein. The profile shows some 930,000 distinct CDR3 sequences, about 27% of them singletons. These data also featured in a second study, about T cells of mothers and their children.

The sequencing sample was made of blood. The receptors here all came from a woman in her 40s in good health. The CDR3 runs from the conserved cysteine through the conserved F or W. Each record gives: J gene, V gene, clone size, CDR3 length, D gene, CDR3 protein, CDR3 DNA. The D gene is left open where the match is weak. Not all rows give a size; the values are once, few, many and, for expanded clones, a class.

J gene: TRBJ1-1; V gene: TRBV5-1; clone size: NA; CDR3 length: 16; D gene: NA; CDR3 protein: CASSLLGAGLNTEAFF; CDR3 DNA: TGCGCCAGCAGCTTGCTCGGGGCCGGGCTGAACACTGAAGCTTTCTTT
J gene: TRBJ2-3; V gene: TRBV7-9; clone size: few; CDR3 length: 14; D gene: NA; CDR3 protein: CASSLLSVTDTQYF; CDR3 DNA: TGTGCCAGCAGCTTATTGTCTGTGACAGATACGCAGTATTTT
J gene: TRBJ1-1; V gene: TRBV12-3/TRBV12-4; clone size: few; CDR3 length: 12; D gene: TRBD1; CDR3 protein: CASSSTGAEAFF; CDR3 DNA: TGTGCCAGCAGCTCGACAGGGGCTGAAGCTTTCTTT
J gene: TRBJ1-1; V gene: TRBV5-5; clone size: once; CDR3 length: 14; D gene: NA; CDR3 protein: CASSPYPTNTEAFF; CDR3 DNA: TGTGCCAGCAGCCCATACCCGACGAACACTGAAGCTTTCTTT
J gene: TRBJ1-1; V gene: TRBV7-2; clone size: NA; CDR3 length: 15; D gene: NA; CDR3 protein: CASSLAQGPNTEAFF; CDR3 DNA: TGTGCCAGCAGCTTAGCGCAAGGGCCTAACACTGAAGCTTTCTTT
J gene: TRBJ2-7; V gene: TRBV7-9; clone size: few; CDR3 length: 17; D gene: NA; CDR3 protein: CASSPLTAGTPFYEQYF; CDR3 DNA: TGTGCCAGCAGCCCCCTAACGGCCGGGACACCGTTCTACGAGCAGTACTTC
J gene: TRBJ2-3; V gene: TRBV28; clone size: few; CDR3 length: 16; D gene: TRBD1; CDR3 protein: CASSFPPGQFTDTQYF; CDR3 DNA: TGTGCCAGCAGTTTCCCTCCGGGACAGTTCACAGATACGCAGTATTTT
J gene: TRBJ2-6; V gene: TRBV6-5; clone size: once; CDR3 length: 13; D gene: NA; CDR3 protein: CTSSLIGANVLTF; CDR3 DNA: TGTACCAGCAGCCTTATTGGGGCCAACGTCCTGACTTTC
J gene: TRBJ2-5; V gene: TRBV25-1; clone size: NA; CDR3 length: 13; D gene: NA; CDR3 protein: CASSNPRGETQYF; CDR3 DNA: TGTGCCAGCTCCAATCCCCGAGGAGAGACCCAGTACTTC
J gene: TRBJ1-6; V gene: TRBV5-1; clone size: NA; CDR3 length: 16; D gene: NA; CDR3 protein: CASSLEGNLRGSPLHF; CDR3 DNA: TGCGCCAGCAGCTTAGAGGGGAATTTACGAGGTTCACCCCTCCACTTT
J gene: TRBJ1-2; V gene: TRBV5-1; clone size: few; CDR3 length: 13; D gene: NA; CDR3 protein: CASSLEGSSGYTF; CDR3 DNA: TGCGCCAGCAGCTTGGAGGGAAGCAGTGGCTACACCTTC
J gene: TRBJ2-5; V gene: TRBV25-1; clone size: few; CDR3 length: 17; D gene: TRBD2; CDR3 protein: CASSELGAGGGVETQYF; CDR3 DNA: TGTGCCAGCAGTGAATTAGGGGCTGGCGGGGGGGTTGAGACCCAGTACTTC
J gene: TRBJ1-6; V gene: TRBV28; clone size: many; CDR3 length: 16; D gene: TRBD1; CDR3 protein: CASSLPPGQGNSPLHF; CDR3 DNA: TGTGCCAGCAGTTTACCTCCGGGACAGGGGAATTCACCCCTCCACTTT
J gene: TRBJ1-2; V gene: TRBV2; clone size: NA; CDR3 length: 14; D gene: TRBD1; CDR3 protein: CASSYRGRGYGYTF; CDR3 DNA: TGTGCCAGCAGCTACAGGGGGCGGGGCTATGGCTACACCTTC